The next 8 T cell receptor beta chains were all read from a single sample in a study of circulating CD8 cells and anti-PD-1 response in melanoma. Each library started from about 15 ng of total RNA using the QIAseq Immune Repertoire TCR panel. TCRdb processed the reads anew with MiXCR; each CDR3 protein has one entry. The sample lists hundreds of distinct CDR3 sequences; under 6% were seen once. Sorting of live CD3+CD8+TCRalphabeta+ cells by PD-1 and/or TIGIT gave four subsets. The sequenced sample was CD8+ T cells from PBMCs, obtained at baseline or after one month of anti-PD-1 therapy (not recorded which). The receptors were gathered from a human donor with melanoma.

By sample share, this clonotype is hyperexpanded (1% or more). J is TRBJ2-7 and V is TRBV4-2; a possible D gene is TRBD1 (6 bases). V shed 3 bases and J shed 1 base, with 13 bases lying between them. Germline CDR1 reads LGHNA; CDR2 reads YNFKEQ. The CDR3 is 15 amino acids. CDR3 amino acids: CASSQGATASYEQYF. The CDR3 DNA reads as TGTGCCAGCAGCCAGGGGGCTACAGCTTCCTACGAGCAGTACTTC.

The chain employs TRBV19 and TRBJ1-5, with D unresolved. With 11 bases removed from V and 0 bases from J, the gap between germline ends came to 11 bases. The CDR3 has 13 amino acids. The germline gives CDR1 LNHDA, CDR2 SQIVND (reference sequence). This chain's CDR3 is CAASLNSNQPQHF. The CDR3 nucleotides are TGTGCCGCTAGTTTGAATAGCAATCAGCCCCAGCATTTT.

This clonotype was counted a few times. The chain joins TRBV6-5 to TRBJ2-2; D might be TRBD2 (6 bases). The CDR3 totals 13 residues. The germline V and J ends were trimmed by 10 bases and 7 bases, with 16 bases remaining between them. CDR1 is MNHEY, CDR2 SVGAGI, per germline. Here the CDR3 reads CATQEGPNGELFF. CDR3 bases: TGTGCCACCCAGGAGGGGCCTAACGGGGAGCTGTTTTTT.

J is TRBJ2-3 and V is TRBV7-3; perhaps TRBD1 as D (5 bases). The DNA end lines up better with TRBJ1-5; the J call may be wrong. The CDR3 consists of 16 residues. CDR1 is SGHTA, CDR2 FQGTGA, per germline. The CDR3 bases are TGTGCCAGCAGCTCCCGGGGGAGCCCTCAATTAGATACGCAGCATTTT. Protein product: CASSSRGSPQLDTQHF.

This chain links TRBV20-1 with TRBJ2-5; a possible D gene is TRBD2 (6 bases). V gave up 1 base and J gave up 0 bases, with 18 bases separating them. Germline values: CDR1 DFQATT, CDR2 SNEGSKA (reference sequence). The CDR3 has 17 amino acids. The chain's CDR3 is CSARGSGQKTYQETQYF. In nucleotides, the CDR3 is TGCAGTGCTAGAGGTAGCGGACAAAAAACGTACCAAGAGACCCAGTACTTC.

This clonotype is hyperexpanded in the sample. The gene calls are TRBV28 and TRBJ2-3, with D perhaps matching TRBD2 (5 bases). V was clipped by 3 bases and J by 4 bases, with 20 bases between them. The CDR3 has 17 amino acids. In germline, CDR1 is MDHEN, CDR2 SYDVKM. As DNA, the CDR3 is TGTGCCAGCAGTTTCAACTCCCTCGATAGAGGGTCAGATACGCAGTATTTT. It is translated as CASSFNSLDRGSDTQYF.

This clonotype was counted between two and nine times. This sequence joins TRBV7-2 and TRBJ2-7; D is unresolved. The CDR3 extends over 17 amino acids. Trimming shortened V by 2 bases and J by 3 bases, and 20 bases separated the two germline ends. In germline, CDR1 is SGHTA, CDR2 FQGNSA. The CDR3 is CASSLPSGAVWSYEQYF. For the CDR3, the DNA is TGTGCCAGCAGCTTACCGTCTGGCGCAGTATGGAGCTACGAGCAGTACTTC.

This clonotype is termed large (0.1 to 1%). J is TRBJ1-5 and V is TRBV12-3 or TRBV12-4; 7 bases are a match to TRBD1. J was trimmed by 2 bases and V by 6 bases; bases with no gene match: 4. The CDR3 contains 14 residues. The CDR3 region is CASRYRGGNQPQHF. The CDR3 DNA follows: TGTGCCAGCAGATACAGGGGAGGCAATCAGCCCCAGCATTTT.